These T cell receptor beta chains were read from a single sample in a study of blood T cell repertoires in COVID-19. Sequenced by immunoSEQ multiplex PCR; TCRdb stores in-frame clones only, minus some. The sample holds over 150,000 clones, roughly 71% seen once. Input material: peripheral blood. The receptor source for this set is a woman at least 80 years old with acute or convalescent COVID-19. Each CDR3 is given with its conserved first and last residue. Fields, in order: V gene, clone size, D gene, J gene, CDR3 protein, CDR3 DNA. D genes are given only for firm matches. Not all rows give a size; the values are once, few, many and, for expanded clones, a class.

TRBV2	NA	TRBD1	TRBJ1-2	CASSERTGGLSDYGYTF	TGTGCCAGCAGTGAGAGAACAGGGGGCTTGTCGGACTATGGCTACACCTTC
TRBV7-8	NA	NA	TRBJ2-5	CASSTLGASTQYF	TGTGCCAGCAGCACACTTGGGGCTTCGACCCAGTACTTC
TRBV7-2	NA	NA	TRBJ1-5	CASSLWAGSGNQPQHF	TGTGCCAGCAGCTTATGGGCGGGCAGTGGCAATCAGCCCCAGCATTTT
TRBV3-1/TRBV3-2	NA	TRBD2	TRBJ2-3	CASSQAWASGSSTDTQYF	TGTGCCAGCAGCCAAGCATGGGCTAGCGGGAGTAGCACAGATACGCAGTATTTT
TRBV9	few	NA	TRBJ2-1	CASSVDQAGWVSEQFF	TGTGCCAGCAGCGTAGACCAGGCAGGGTGGGTTAGTGAGCAGTTCTTC
TRBV10-1	NA	TRBD1	TRBJ2-7	CASSGTGIYEQYF	TGCGCCAGCAGTGGGACAGGGATCTACGAGCAGTACTTC
TRBV9	NA	TRBD2	TRBJ2-1	CASSAPSGLEVDEQFF	TGTGCCAGCAGCGCCCCCTCTGGACTAGAGGTGGATGAGCAGTTCTTC
TRBV27	NA	NA	TRBJ1-6	CASSLSWQGLSPLHF	TGTGCCAGCAGTTTATCGTGGCAGGGGCTATCACCCCTCCACTTT
TRBV5-5	NA	TRBD1	TRBJ1-2	CASSLGQGSPTF	TGTGCCAGCAGCTTGGGACAGGGTTCTCCCACCTTC
TRBV6-5	few	NA	TRBJ1-2	CASSNRVGGYTF	TGTGCCAGCAGCAACAGGGTGGGAGGCTACACCTTC
TRBV6-5	NA	TRBD1	TRBJ1-2	CASSYPTGDGYTF	TGTGCCAGCAGTTACCCGACAGGGGATGGCTACACCTTC
TRBV27	NA	NA	TRBJ1-4	CASSLSRPGELFF	TGTGCCAGCAGTCTAAGCCGACCAGGGGAACTGTTTTTT
TRBV3-1/TRBV3-2	NA	NA	TRBJ2-2	CASSQQEAPNTGELFF	TGTGCCAGCAGCCAGCAGGAGGCCCCAAACACCGGGGAGCTGTTTTTT